Shown below are 32 T cell receptor beta chains from a single sample sequenced in a study of shared clonotypes between healthy human individuals. The data were produced by immunoSEQ multiplex PCR, yet TCRdb's version contains in-frame clones alone and is incomplete. In the table there are approximately 600,000 clones, about 95% of which are singletons. Naive CD8 cells were CD45RO-negative, positively selected for CCR7, excluding terminally differentiated effector memory CD45RA+ cells. What was sequenced was naive CD8+ T cells sorted from blood. The source of these receptors is a woman aged 30 to 39 in good health.

This chain uses TRBV27 with TRBJ1-5, with D possibly matching TRBD1 (5 bases). V lost 3 bases, J lost 1 base, and 10 bases lay in between. The CDR3 runs 15 residues. CDR1 and CDR2 (germline): MNHEY, SMNVEV (reference sequence). CDR3 in DNA: TGTGCCAGCAGTTTGCAGGGAGAGAGCAATCAGCCCCAGCATTTT. This sequence encodes CASSLQGESNQPQHF.

The chain combines TRBV13 with TRBJ2-1; 15 positions agree with TRBD2. CDR1 and CDR2 from the germline V gene are PRHDT and FYEKMQ (reference sequence). This CDR3 is built from 17 residues. Germline trimming cut 6 bases from V and 8 bases from J; bases unmatched to any gene: 11. CDR3 nucleotide sequence: TGTGCCAGCAGGTTTGGACTAGCGGGAGGGCCTCAGGATGAGCAGTTCTTC. Residues: CASRFGLAGGPQDEQFF.

The V gene is TRBV11-2, the J gene TRBJ2-1; perhaps TRBD2 as D (5 bases). The CDR3 totals 13 residues. Germline lookup yields CDR1 SGHAT and CDR2 FQNNGV. Trimming stripped 1 base from V and 14 bases from J, with 15 bases between. The CDR3 bases are TGTGCCAGCAGCTTAGTCCAGCGGCAGGAAGAGTTCTTC. This encodes CASSLVQRQEEFF.

This clone was observed a single time. The chain is built from TRBV28 and TRBJ1-5; 7 bases fit TRBD1. The CDR3 spans 15 residues. The trim removed 6 bases at V and 10 bases at J, leaving 15 bases unmatched. Germline CDR1 MDHEN, CDR2 SYDVKM. This chain's CDR3 is CASRAGTDTSLPQHF. CDR3 DNA sequence: TGTGCCAGCAGAGCCGGGACAGATACCTCTCTTCCCCAGCATTTT.

A word on this clone: Other DNA sequences of this sample code for an identical CDR3. The chain has TRBV5-4 and TRBJ2-7, with 7 bases identical to TRBD1. Germline trimming cut 3 bases from V and 2 bases from J; bases unmatched to any gene: 5. Looked up from germline, CDR1 is SGHNT and CDR2 is YYREEE (reference sequence). This CDR3 spans 14 amino acids. CDR3 bases: TGTGCCAGCAGCTGGGGCCAGGGGGCCTACGAGCAGTACTTC. As protein: CASSWGQGAYEQYF.

This sequence joins TRBV5-3 and TRBJ1-1; D call uncertain. TRBV5-3 is identified as an open reading frame with a role that is uncertain. Trimming took 4 bases from V and 6 from J, leaving 10 bases between them. This CDR3 region has 12 residues. Here the CDR3 reads CARSPERPEAFF. The CDR3 bases are TGTGCCAGAAGCCCGGAGAGACCTGAAGCTTTCTTT.

Comments on this clone: Other nucleotide sequences from this sample produce the same CDR3. The gene calls are TRBV27 and TRBJ2-7; no clear D. Deletions cut 2 bases from V and 0 bases from J, with 8 bases between. CDR1 and CDR2 from the germline V gene are MNHEY and SMNVEV (reference sequence). CDR3 length: 14 residues. The CDR3 is CASSLAGLSYEQYF. CDR3 nucleotide sequence: TGTGCCAGCAGTTTAGCAGGCCTCTCCTACGAGCAGTACTTC.

DNA of the CDR3: TGTGCAGACGGAGCGGTGGGCGGACTCAACACCGGGGAGCTGTTTTTT. This translates into CADGAVGGLNTGELFF. The chain joins TRBV7-9 to TRBJ2-2; D perhaps matches TRBD2 (5 bases). Germline values: CDR1 SEHNR, CDR2 FQNEAQ (reference sequence). The CDR3 is 16 amino acids.

The gene calls are TRBV28 and TRBJ1-3, with D maybe TRBD1 (5 bases). The germline V and J ends were trimmed by 5 bases and 1 base, with 12 bases remaining between them. Germline V gene sequence: CDR1 MDHEN, CDR2 SYDVKM. The CDR3 length is 15 residues. As DNA, the CDR3 is TGTGCCAGCAGTCCCTGGGGGACGTCTGGAAACACCATATATTTT. This translates into CASSPWGTSGNTIYF. Combining the CDR3 with reference TRBV28 and TRBJ1-3 gives the whole variable domain DVKVTQSSRYLVKRTGEKVFLECVQDMDHENMFWYRQDPGLGLRLIYFSYDVKMKEKGDIPEGYSVSREKKERFSLILESASTNQTSMYLCASSPWGTSGNTIYFGEGSWLTVV.

The chain is built from TRBV29-1 and TRBJ1-1, with D perhaps matching TRBD1 (6 bases). Trimming pared 3 bases from V and 6 bases from J, leaving 14 bases between. Germline values: CDR1 SQVTM, CDR2 ANQGSEA. This CDR3 region has 13 residues. In nucleotides, the CDR3 is TGCAGCGTTGACAACAGGGAGGGACCTGAAGCTTTCTTT. Translation: CSVDNREGPEAFF.

The chain joins TRBV11-2 to TRBJ2-7, with 10 bases lining up with TRBD2. Germline V gene lookup returns CDR1 SGHAT and CDR2 FQNNGV. This CDR3 spans 15 amino acids. V was clipped by 4 bases and J by 4 bases; unmatched bases: 7. The CDR3 here is CASSWGAGGPYEQYF. CDR3 DNA: TGTGCCAGCAGCTGGGGAGCGGGAGGGCCTTACGAGCAGTACTTC.

CDR3 bases: TGTGCCAGCAGCCCAGCGGGGGCCTTGGACGAGCAGTACTTC. Translation: CASSPAGALDEQYF. The chain joins TRBV5-4 to TRBJ2-7; 8 bases agree with TRBD2. The germline CDR1 and CDR2 sequences are SGHNT and YYREEE (reference sequence). The CDR3 covers 14 residues. The V and J ends lost 4 bases and 5 bases, in that order; junction bases with no gene match: 8.

V usage is TRBV13 and J usage is TRBJ2-1; 9 bases map to TRBD2. The length of the CDR3 is 16 residues. The ends lost 4 bases at V and 7 bases at J; junction bases unmatched: 11. Germline V lookup: CDR1 PRHDT, CDR2 FYEKMQ (reference sequence). The CDR3 loop is CASSSPPASGMNEQFF. The CDR3, as DNA: TGTGCCAGCAGCTCGCCCCCCGCTAGCGGGATGAATGAGCAGTTCTTC.

This clone was recorded only once. The V gene is TRBV7-8, the J gene TRBJ1-2, with D unresolved. Germline CDR1 SGHVS, CDR2 FQNEAQ. The CDR3 is 16 residues long. V gave up 5 bases and J gave up 4 bases, with 20 bases separating them. Here the CDR3 DNA reads TGTGCCAGCAGCATGGGTTCGGCTGTGGAACTCTATGGCTACACCTTC. Translating it yields CASSMGSAVELYGYTF.

This rearrangement joins TRBV4-1 to TRBJ1-2; a possible D gene is TRBD1 (6 bases). V was trimmed by 3 bases and J by 4 bases, leaving 12 bases between them. The V gene's germline CDR1 is MGHRA and CDR2 YSYEKL. CDR3 length equals 14 residues. The CDR3 nucleotides read TGCGCCAGCAGCCAGGGACAATTAATCTATGGCTACACCTTC. Protein product: CASSQGQLIYGYTF.

V and J are TRBV14 and TRBJ2-1; D is uncertain. Germline CDR1 and CDR2: SGHDN and FVKESK. Trimming left V 3 bases short and J 8 bases short, with 8 bases between. The CDR3 is made up of 12 amino acids. Here the CDR3 reads CASSHYKDEQFF. In nucleotides, the CDR3 is TGTGCCAGCAGCCACTATAAGGATGAGCAGTTCTTC. The full variable domain, its missing parts supplied by reference TRBV14 and TRBJ2-1, is EAGVTQFPSHSVIEKGQTVTLRCDPISGHDNLYWYRRVMGKEIKFLLHFVKESKQDESGMPNNRFLAERTGGTYSTLKVQPAELEDSGVYFCASSHYKDEQFFGPGTRLTVL.

The chain combines TRBV27 with TRBJ1-1, with 8 bases that match TRBD1. In germline, CDR1 is MNHEY, CDR2 SMNVEV (reference sequence). This CDR3 has 13 residues. The J segment lost 5 bases and the V segment lost 10 bases, leaving 9 bases of the junction unmatched. CDR3 DNA sequence: TGTGCCACCAGGACAGGGTTGGGGACTGAAGCTTTCTTT. Amino acid sequence: CATRTGLGTEAFF.

The chain employs TRBV2 and TRBJ1-5, with D possibly being TRBD1 (6 bases). The CDR3 covers 15 residues. CDR1 is SNHLY, CDR2 FYNNEI, per germline. Trimming removed 6 bases at V and 7 bases at J, with 19 bases between. The CDR3 here is CASSPGGQGFQPQHF. The CDR3, as DNA: TGTGCCAGCAGCCCCGGGGGGCAGGGTTTCCAGCCCCAGCATTTT.

This clone appeared a single time. This sample includes further DNA sequences coding for the same CDR3. The chain carries TRBV14 and TRBJ2-1; 7 bases fit TRBD2. CDR3 length equals 12 residues. With 5 bases clipped from V and 14 bases from J, the junction kept 9 bases outside the gene matches. Germline values: CDR1 SGHDN, CDR2 FVKESK. The CDR3 DNA sequence: TGTGCCAGCAGCTGGGGGGGGACGGGGGAGTTCTTC. The encoded protein is CASSWGGTGEFF.

This clone appeared once. The chain has TRBV7-8 and TRBJ1-5; D is perhaps TRBD1 (6 bases). The CDR3 covers 13 residues. CDR1 is SGHVS, CDR2 FQNEAQ, per germline. Trimming shortened V by 5 bases and J by 5 bases, and 10 bases separated the two germline ends. CDR3 nucleotides: TGTGCCAGCAGCCCCCAGGGGCATCAGCCCCAGCATTTT. Translation: CASSPQGHQPQHF.

CDR3 protein: CASSPWTGMNTEAFF. The CDR3 DNA reads as TGTGCCAGTAGTCCTTGGACAGGGATGAACACTGAAGCTTTCTTT. This chain connects TRBV19 to TRBJ1-1, with 8 bases identical to TRBD1. CDR3 size: 15 residues. Looked up from germline, CDR1 is LNHDA and CDR2 is SQIVND (reference sequence). Unmatched junction bases numbered 5, after V lost 5 bases and J lost 0 bases.

The chain couples TRBV6-6 to TRBJ1-1; D gene uncertain. The CDR3 totals 15 residues. Germline CDR1 MNHNY, CDR2 SVGAGI (reference sequence). Trimming removed 5 bases at V and 1 base at J, with 14 bases between. The DNA of the CDR3 is TGTGCCAGCAGTATACTACAAACCAGGAACACTGAAGCTTTCTTT. It is translated as CASSILQTRNTEAFF.

The chain employs TRBV6-5 and TRBJ2-2; 8 bases match TRBD1. CDR1 and CDR2 (germline): MNHEY, SVGAGI. The V segment lost 3 bases and the J segment 6 bases; nucleotides outside the gene matches: 6. This CDR3 spans 15 amino acids. The CDR3 loop is CASSYWTGLAGELFF. CDR3 DNA sequence: TGTGCCAGCAGTTATTGGACAGGGCTAGCCGGGGAGCTGTTTTTT.

CDR3 amino acids: CASSSFRVRGVQFF. The DNA of the CDR3 is TGTGCCAGCAGCTCCTTTCGGGTCCGGGGTGTGCAGTTCTTC. The V and J genes are TRBV7-9 and TRBJ2-1; D is perhaps TRBD2 (5 bases). V lost 4 bases and J lost 12, with 19 bases in between. CDR1 is SEHNR and CDR2 is FQNEAQ in the germline V gene (reference sequence). The CDR3 runs to 14 residues.

V gene TRBV7-8 combines with J gene TRBJ2-2, with D unclear. This CDR3 spans 12 amino acids. Trimming stripped 7 bases from V and 2 bases from J, with 5 bases between. Germline lookup yields CDR1 SGHVS and CDR2 FQNEAQ. The DNA for the CDR3 is TGTGCCAGCACCCTCAACACCGGGGAGCTGTTTTTT. It yields the protein CASTLNTGELFF.

The CDR3 here is CASSLGNNEQFF. The CDR3 DNA is TGTGCCAGCAGTTTAGGCAACAATGAGCAGTTCTTC. The chain joins TRBV27 to TRBJ2-1; D is unresolved. The V end was cut by 2 bases, the J end by 5 bases, with 4 bases between. From germline, CDR1 is MNHEY and CDR2 SMNVEV (reference sequence). This CDR3 has 12 residues.

This chain links TRBV11-2 with TRBJ2-5; TRBD2 matches at 7 bases. Germline V lookup: CDR1 SGHAT, CDR2 FQNNGV. After removal of 0 bases from V and 4 bases from J, the junction contained 8 bases not matched to a gene. This CDR3 contains 16 residues. CDR3 DNA: TGTGCCAGCAGCTTAGATTGGGCGGGAGCAGGAGAGACCCAGTACTTC. It encodes CASSLDWAGAGETQYF.

This clone appeared once. The V gene is TRBV15, the J gene TRBJ2-3; D may be TRBD2 (6 bases). The CDR3 is 14 amino acids. Trimming took off 3 bases at V and 4 bases at J, with 11 bases between the two ends. Germline V CDR1 and CDR2: LNHNV, YYDKDF (reference sequence). The CDR3 is CATSSWRDADTQYF. As DNA, the CDR3 is TGTGCCACCAGCAGTTGGAGGGACGCAGATACGCAGTATTTT.

The chain couples TRBV2 to TRBJ2-7; 11 bases are shared with TRBD2. This CDR3 has 15 amino acids. Trimming at V came to 7 bases and at J to 2 bases, leaving 7 bases not matched to a gene. Per the germline V gene, CDR1 is SNHLY and CDR2 is FYNNEI. The CDR3 spells CASTRPGLAAYEQYF. CDR3 sequence (DNA): TGTGCCAGCACCAGACCGGGACTAGCGGCCTACGAGCAGTACTTC. Complete variable domain (other parts from reference TRBV2 and TRBJ2-7): EPEVTQTPSHQVTQMGQEVILRCVPISNHLYFYWYRQILGQKVEFLVSFYNNEISEKSEIFDDQFSVERPDGSNFTLKIRSTKLEDSAMYFCASTRPGLAAYEQYFGPGTRLTVT.

This clone was recorded once. This CDR3 is CASSELVIGTQYF. The CDR3 nucleotides are TGTGCCAGCAGTGAACTAGTAATTGGGACCCAGTACTTC. The chain has TRBV25-1 and TRBJ2-5; D not certain. Trimming took off 2 bases at V and 7 bases at J, with 11 bases between the two ends. The CDR3 runs to 13 residues. Germline values: CDR1 MGHDK, CDR2 SYGVNS.

The V call is TRBV11-2, the J call TRBJ1-2; a possible D gene is TRBD1 (5 bases). The CDR3 runs to 14 residues. Trimming removed 5 bases from V and 0 bases from J, with 10 bases in between. Germline V CDR1 and CDR2: SGHAT, FQNNGV. In nucleotides, the CDR3 is TGTGCCAGCAGCCTCGGGGGAGCTAACTATGGCTACACCTTC. This codes for CASSLGGANYGYTF.

The rearrangement links TRBV19 to TRBJ2-7; D remains unclear. The CDR3 is made up of 13 amino acids. Germline CDR1 reads LNHDA; CDR2 reads SQIVND (reference sequence). V was cut by 5 bases and J by 1 base, with 9 bases left in between. The CDR3 DNA reads as TGTGCCAGTAGTGCCGGTAGTTCCTACGAGCAGTACTTC. This gives the protein CASSAGSSYEQYF.